This is a list of T cell receptor beta chains from one sample in a study of shared clonotypes between healthy human individuals. The assay was immunoSEQ multiplex PCR, and TCRdb's table has in-frame clones only and misses some. The repertoire holds about 2 million clones, roughly 94% seen once, with 0.1% to 0.15% in the top ten. Sequenced input: naive CD4+ T cells sorted from blood. These receptors all stem from a man between 18 and 35 years old in good health. Each CDR3 is given with its conserved first and last residue. Fields, in order: CDR3 protein, CDR3 DNA, D gene, J gene, V gene. The D gene is left open where the match is weak.

CDR3 protein: CASSPLPGRGGLLSYEQYF; CDR3 DNA: TGTGCCAGTAGTCCACTGCCGGGTCGGGGGGGCCTGCTATCCTACGAGCAGTACTTC; D gene: TRBD2; J gene: TRBJ2-7; V gene: TRBV19
CDR3 protein: CAGGTGNTEAFF; CDR3 DNA: TGTGCCGGTGGGACAGGGAACACTGAAGCTTTCTTT; D gene: TRBD1; J gene: TRBJ1-1; V gene: TRBV28
CDR3 protein: CASRATGSEKLFF; CDR3 DNA: TGTGCCTCCCGGGCCACAGGGTCTGAAAAACTGTTTTTT; D gene: .; J gene: TRBJ1-4; V gene: TRBV30
CDR3 protein: CASRSPTGVMNTEAFF; CDR3 DNA: TGTGCCAGCAGATCACCCACAGGGGTCATGAACACTGAAGCTTTCTTT; D gene: TRBD1; J gene: TRBJ1-1; V gene: TRBV28
CDR3 protein: CASSLLGGSSYNEQFF; CDR3 DNA: TGCGCCAGCAGCTTGTTGGGCGGAAGCTCCTACAATGAGCAGTTCTTC; D gene: .; J gene: TRBJ2-1; V gene: TRBV5-1
CDR3 protein: CASGNGGAQYNEQFF; CDR3 DNA: TGTGCCAGCGGGAACGGGGGGGCCCAGTATAATGAGCAGTTCTTC; D gene: TRBD2; J gene: TRBJ2-1; V gene: TRBV25-1
CDR3 protein: CASRSQYSGANVLTF; CDR3 DNA: TGTGCCAGCAGGTCCCAGTACTCTGGGGCCAACGTCCTGACTTTC; D gene: .; J gene: TRBJ2-6; V gene: TRBV6-5
CDR3 protein: CASSYLFGGSYNEQFF; CDR3 DNA: TGTGCCAGCAGCTACCTTTTTGGGGGTTCCTACAATGAGCAGTTCTTC; D gene: .; J gene: TRBJ2-1; V gene: TRBV9
CDR3 protein: CASSIQPGQAYEQYF; CDR3 DNA: TGTGCCAGCAGCATACAACCGGGACAGGCCTACGAGCAGTACTTC; D gene: TRBD1; J gene: TRBJ2-7; V gene: TRBV5-5
CDR3 protein: CASRRTGGQETQYF; CDR3 DNA: TGTGCCAGCAGAAGAACAGGGGGCCAAGAGACCCAGTACTTC; D gene: TRBD1; J gene: TRBJ2-5; V gene: TRBV7-9
CDR3 protein: CASRVDSNTGELFF; CDR3 DNA: TGTGCCAGCAGGGTCGACTCGAACACCGGGGAGCTGTTTTTT; D gene: .; J gene: TRBJ2-2; V gene: TRBV2